The entry that follows covers one T cell receptor beta chain sequence. Its antigen is unidentified. The data were obtained in a study of T cells in pancreatic ductal adenocarcinoma. Study observations and caveats: Tumor and blood clonality did not differ significantly, about 0.1 versus 0.07.

The selected patients with pancreatic ductal adenocarcinoma had surgery but no neoadjuvant therapy. The CDR3 sequence is 16 residues long. Per the germline V gene, CDR1 is MDHEN and CDR2 is SYDVKM. Between the trimmed V and J ends, which lost 6 bases and 4 bases, there was a span of 22 bases. The protocol was immunoSEQ multiplex PCR, while the TCRdb copy is restricted to in-frame clones and leaves out a portion. This sample has around 94,000 clones, with about 95% found just once. The sequenced sample consisted of PBMCs. The TCR sequence derives from a human donor with pancreatic ductal adenocarcinoma. This chain links TRBV28 with TRBJ2-7; weak D call: TRBD1 (6 bases). In nucleotides, the CDR3 is TGTGCCAGCAGCCCCACTCCCCGGACGAGGGGGTACGAGCAGTACTTC. Translating gives CASSPTPRTRGYEQYF. Complete variable domain (other parts from reference TRBV28 and TRBJ2-7): DVKVTQSSRYLVKRTGEKVFLECVQDMDHENMFWYRQDPGLGLRLIYFSYDVKMKEKGDIPEGYSVSREKKERFSLILESASTNQTSMYLCASSPTPRTRGYEQYFGPGTRLTVT.